These T cell receptor beta chains were read from a single sample in a study of cytomegalovirus exposure and HLA in healthy donors. Libraries were prepared by immunoSEQ multiplex PCR; TCRdb keeps only in-frame clonotypes and omits some of them. Here the sample spans about 120,000 clones, 75% to 85% being singletons. The sample taken for sequencing was PBMCs. The receptor set was obtained from a female donor in good health and CMV-seropositive. Both conserved end residues are part of each CDR3. Each record gives: D gene, J gene, clone size, V gene, CDR3 DNA, CDR3 protein. D genes are given only for firm matches. Clone sizes are given selectively: once, few, many, or a class where the clone is expanded.

D: TRBD2
J: TRBJ2-7
size: NA
V: TRBV11-2
DNA: TGTGCCAGCCGCTGGGGCGGGGGAGTCGACGAGCAGTACTTC
CDR3: CASRWGGGVDEQYF

D: TRBD2
J: TRBJ2-5
size: NA
V: TRBV30
DNA: TGTGCCTGGAGTAGGGGGACTAGCGGGCGAGTAGAGACCCAGTACTTC
CDR3: CAWSRGTSGRVETQYF

D: NA
J: TRBJ1-2
size: NA
V: TRBV2
DNA: TGTGCCAGCAGTTATCAGGGTCTTTGGGGCTACACCTTC
CDR3: CASSYQGLWGYTF

D: NA
J: TRBJ2-2
size: NA
V: TRBV7-2
DNA: TGTGCCAGCAGCTTAGGAGCAACCGGGGAGCTGTTTTTT
CDR3: CASSLGATGELFF

D: TRBD1
J: TRBJ2-2
size: NA
V: TRBV2
DNA: TGTGCCAGCACGGACAGGGCGAACACCGGGGAGCTGTTTTTT
CDR3: CASTDRANTGELFF

D: TRBD1
J: TRBJ1-4
size: NA
V: TRBV5-4
DNA: TGTGCCAGCAGCTCCCGACAGGGCGAGGGTGAAAAACTGTTTTTT
CDR3: CASSSRQGEGEKLFF

D: NA
J: TRBJ1-5
size: NA
V: TRBV19
DNA: TGTGCCAGTAATATGCAGTTTAATCAGCCCCAGCATTTT
CDR3: CASNMQFNQPQHF

D: NA
J: TRBJ1-5
size: NA
V: TRBV6-6
DNA: TGTGCCAGCAGCGACACTAGCAATCAGCCCCAGCATTTT
CDR3: CASSDTSNQPQHF

D: TRBD1
J: TRBJ1-2
size: NA
V: TRBV19
DNA: TGTGCCAGTAGCCCGGACAGGGGTGGCTATGGCTACACCTTC
CDR3: CASSPDRGGYGYTF

D: NA
J: TRBJ2-2
size: NA
V: TRBV19
DNA: TGTGCCAGTAGTGAGCGGCTTCGGGCCACCGGGGAGCTGTTTTTT
CDR3: CASSERLRATGELFF

D: NA
J: TRBJ1-1
size: NA
V: TRBV2
DNA: TGTGCCAGCAGCGTACAAAGGCGGATAACTGAAGCTTTCTTT
CDR3: CASSVQRRITEAFF

D: TRBD1
J: TRBJ1-4
size: NA
V: TRBV9
DNA: TGTGCCAGCAGCTCTGGGACAGTGGGCGAAAAACTGTTTTTT
CDR3: CASSSGTVGEKLFF

D: NA
J: TRBJ2-7
size: NA
V: TRBV5-1
DNA: TGCGCCAGCAGTCTAGGAGCGAGTAGCTCCTACGAGCAGTACTTC
CDR3: CASSLGASSSYEQYF

D: TRBD2
J: TRBJ2-3
size: NA
V: TRBV5-1
DNA: TGCGCCAGCAGCGCCGGGACTAGCGGGGGGGCGATGGATACGCAGTATTTT
CDR3: CASSAGTSGGAMDTQYF

D: TRBD1
J: TRBJ2-2
size: few
V: TRBV6-5
DNA: TGTGCCAGCAAAACAGGGGGCGCGAGAGCCGGGGAGCTGTTTTTT
CDR3: CASKTGGARAGELFF

D: TRBD1
J: TRBJ1-5
size: NA
V: TRBV7-2
DNA: TGTGCCAGCAGTTCACAGGGGCGCGGTGGTCAGCCCCAGCATTTT
CDR3: CASSSQGRGGQPQHF

D: TRBD2
J: TRBJ2-2
size: NA
V: TRBV5-4
DNA: TGTGCCAGCAGCTCGACTAGCGGGGGTGGCGGGGAGCTGTTTTTT
CDR3: CASSSTSGGGGELFF

D: TRBD1
J: TRBJ1-1
size: NA
V: TRBV14
DNA: TGTGCCAGCAGCCCCCTCCGGGGACAGGAGGGTAACACTGAAGCTTTCTTT
CDR3: CASSPLRGQEGNTEAFF

D: TRBD1
J: TRBJ1-2
size: NA
V: TRBV28
DNA: TGTGCCAGCAGTTCCCCCGGGACAGGGGGCGGCTATGGCTACACCTTC
CDR3: CASSSPGTGGGYGYTF

D: NA
J: TRBJ2-1
size: NA
V: TRBV19
DNA: TGTGCCAGTACCTATCGGCGGGAAAGCTACAATGAGCAGTTCTTC
CDR3: CASTYRRESYNEQFF

D: NA
J: TRBJ2-3
size: NA
V: TRBV28
DNA: TGTGCCAGCAGAGAGATTGCAGATACGCAGTATTTT
CDR3: CASREIADTQYF

D: NA
J: TRBJ1-1
size: few
V: TRBV29-1
DNA: TGCAGCGTTGGGAGGCCCGCAGGTGAAGCTTTCTTT
CDR3: CSVGRPAGEAFF

D: NA
J: TRBJ1-6
size: few
V: TRBV20-1
DNA: TGCAGTGCTAGAGATCCGGCAGGGATCCACTTT
CDR3: CSARDPAGIHF

D: NA
J: TRBJ2-5
size: NA
V: TRBV11-2
DNA: TGTGCCAGCAGCTTAGATACACACCAAGAGACCCAGTACTTC
CDR3: CASSLDTHQETQYF

D: NA
J: TRBJ2-1
size: NA
V: TRBV11-2
DNA: TGTGCCAGCTCACCGGGACAAAACAATGAGCAGTTCTTC
CDR3: CASSPGQNNEQFF

D: TRBD1
J: TRBJ1-4
size: NA
V: TRBV5-1
DNA: TGCGCCAGCAGCCTTTCCGGGACAGGGAATGAAAAACTGTTTTTT
CDR3: CASSLSGTGNEKLFF

D: NA
J: TRBJ1-1
size: NA
V: TRBV28
DNA: TGTGCCAGCAGTTCCTTTCAGGCTGAAGCTTTCTTT
CDR3: CASSSFQAEAFF

D: NA
J: TRBJ1-2
size: NA
V: TRBV7-9
DNA: TGTGCCAGCAGCCCCCCGGTCACTAACTATGGCTACACCTTC
CDR3: CASSPPVTNYGYTF

D: NA
J: TRBJ1-2
size: NA
V: TRBV6-5
DNA: TGTGCCAGCAGTTACCAGGGGAGAAACTATGGCTACACCTTC
CDR3: CASSYQGRNYGYTF

D: NA
J: TRBJ2-5
size: NA
V: TRBV29-1
DNA: TGCAGCGTTGACGGACTGCAAGAGACCCAGTACTTC
CDR3: CSVDGLQETQYF

D: NA
J: TRBJ2-7
size: NA
V: TRBV9
DNA: TGTGCCAGCAGCGTAGACCCAGGGATGACCTACGAGCAGTACTTC
CDR3: CASSVDPGMTYEQYF

D: TRBD2
J: TRBJ2-7
size: NA
V: TRBV6-6
DNA: TGTGCCAGCAGTACGGGACTAGCCCCCTACGAGCAGTACTTC
CDR3: CASSTGLAPYEQYF

D: NA
J: TRBJ2-1
size: NA
V: TRBV2
DNA: TGTGCCAGCAGTGTTACCTCGGGGGTCCGCGAGCAGTTCTTC
CDR3: CASSVTSGVREQFF

D: NA
J: TRBJ1-5
size: NA
V: TRBV28
DNA: TGTGCCAGCAGCTTAATGTTGGTTTCGGGGGACAATCAGCCCCAGCATTTT
CDR3: CASSLMLVSGDNQPQHF

D: TRBD1
J: TRBJ1-1
size: NA
V: TRBV10-2
DNA: TGCGCCAGCAGTGAGAGAACGACAGGGGGCCTGGGGGAGGCTTTCTTT
CDR3: CASSERTTGGLGEAFF

D: TRBD1
J: TRBJ1-1
size: NA
V: TRBV7-9
DNA: TGTGCCAGCAGCATACTTCAGGGGGGCGAAGCTTTCTTT
CDR3: CASSILQGGEAFF

D: TRBD1
J: TRBJ1-1
size: NA
V: TRBV18
DNA: TGTGCCAGCTCACCGGCGGAAAGGGGACAGAGAACTGAAGCTTTCTTT
CDR3: CASSPAERGQRTEAFF

D: NA
J: TRBJ2-3
size: NA
V: TRBV20-1
DNA: TGCAGTGCTAGAACTGATACGCAGTATTTT
CDR3: CSARTDTQYF

D: TRBD1
J: TRBJ1-6
size: NA
V: TRBV18
DNA: TGTGCCAGCTCACCACAGACAGGGGATAATTCACCCCTCCACTTT
CDR3: CASSPQTGDNSPLHF

D: NA
J: TRBJ1-1
size: NA
V: TRBV14
DNA: TGTGCCAGCAGCTGGGGCAGCCCCTCAATTGGCACTGAAGCTTTCTTT
CDR3: CASSWGSPSIGTEAFF

D: TRBD1
J: TRBJ1-2
size: few
V: TRBV19
DNA: TGTGCCAGTACCACGGGACAGTCGGATTATGGCTACACCTTC
CDR3: CASTTGQSDYGYTF

D: NA
J: TRBJ1-4
size: NA
V: TRBV6-5
DNA: TGTGCCAGCAGTACGAGGGAGGGAGATGAAAAACTGTTTTTT
CDR3: CASSTREGDEKLFF

D: TRBD1
J: TRBJ2-7
size: NA
V: TRBV18
DNA: TGTGCCAGCTCGAACCGGACAGGGTACGAGCAGTACTTC
CDR3: CASSNRTGYEQYF

D: NA
J: TRBJ2-6
size: NA
V: TRBV28
DNA: TGTGCCAGCACCCCCGCGGTGTCTGGGGCCAACGTCCTGACTTTC
CDR3: CASTPAVSGANVLTF

D: NA
J: TRBJ1-2
size: NA
V: TRBV2
DNA: TGTGCCTTCACGAAGGAGAGGAACTATGGCTACACCTTC
CDR3: CAFTKERNYGYTF

D: NA
J: TRBJ2-1
size: NA
V: TRBV11-2
DNA: TGTGCCAGCAGCTTAGAACGGGTGTCTTGGAATGAGCAGTTCTTC
CDR3: CASSLERVSWNEQFF

D: NA
J: TRBJ2-2
size: NA
V: TRBV5-6
DNA: TGTGCCAGCAGCTTCCGTGCCGTGTTGGGGACTCCAAACACCGGGGAGCTGTTTTTT
CDR3: CASSFRAVLGTPNTGELFF

D: TRBD1
J: TRBJ1-2
size: NA
V: TRBV19
DNA: TGTGCCAGTAGTGCTCGACAGGGGCTCTATGGCTACACCTTC
CDR3: CASSARQGLYGYTF

D: TRBD1
J: TRBJ2-7
size: few
V: TRBV7-2
DNA: TGTGCCAGCAGCTCGGGACAGGCAGCCGAGCAGTACTTC
CDR3: CASSSGQAAEQYF

D: TRBD1
J: TRBJ2-2
size: NA
V: TRBV5-1
DNA: TGCGCCAGCAGCTGGCAGGGGGCCGGGGAGCTGTTTTTT
CDR3: CASSWQGAGELFF

D: NA
J: TRBJ1-1
size: NA
V: TRBV7-2
DNA: TGTGCCAGCAGCTTGACTAGGGGTGGCACTGAAGCTTTCTTT
CDR3: CASSLTRGGTEAFF

D: TRBD1
J: TRBJ1-3
size: NA
V: TRBV7-9
DNA: TGTGCCAGCAGATTAATTCAAGGGACAGGCGGAGACACCATATATTTT
CDR3: CASRLIQGTGGDTIYF

D: TRBD2
J: TRBJ2-4
size: NA
V: TRBV2
DNA: TGTGCCAGCAACCCTATGGCGGGAGAGAAAAACATTCAGTACTTC
CDR3: CASNPMAGEKNIQYF

D: TRBD1
J: TRBJ1-6
size: NA
V: TRBV7-2
DNA: TGTGCCAGCAGCCCCCGGGACAGGGGGCCTAGTTCACCCCTCCACTTT
CDR3: CASSPRDRGPSSPLHF

D: NA
J: TRBJ2-5
size: NA
V: TRBV10-2
DNA: TGCGCCAGCAGTGAGTCGAGCCAGACCCAGTACTTC
CDR3: CASSESSQTQYF

D: TRBD1
J: TRBJ1-3
size: few
V: TRBV23-1
DNA: TGCGCCAGCGAACAAGCAGAACAGGGGCCCCCATGGTCTGGAAACACCATATATTTT
CDR3: CASEQAEQGPPWSGNTIYF

D: TRBD1
J: TRBJ1-2
size: NA
V: TRBV4-1
DNA: TGCGCCAGCAGCCAAGTGGCCGGACAGGGGAGCTATGGCTACACCTTC
CDR3: CASSQVAGQGSYGYTF

D: TRBD2
J: TRBJ2-5
size: NA
V: TRBV9
DNA: TGTGCCAGCAGCGTAGCGGGGGGGGAAGAGACCCAGTACTTC
CDR3: CASSVAGGEETQYF

D: TRBD1
J: TRBJ1-6
size: NA
V: TRBV7-2
DNA: TGTGCCAGCAGCTTAGCGGGGGACAGGAACGGTTCACCCCTCCACTTT
CDR3: CASSLAGDRNGSPLHF